This entry features one T cell receptor (beta chain) sequence. What it binds is unknown. A multiplex PCR was run with 60 Vbeta primers and 13 Jbeta primers. Repertoires were generated with immunoSEQ multiplex PCR, while TCRdb's copy carries only in-frame clones and drops some. The data hold about 160,000 clones, with approximately 70% observed a single time. This sample was included in a study of cytomegalovirus exposure and HLA in healthy donors. General study points: A later analysis reported that several of the most significant clusters appeared to be linked to common viral pathogens, among them Epstein-Barr virus.

CDR3 length: 12 residues. Germline CDR1 and CDR2: MNHEY and SMNVEV (reference sequence). Trimming took 6 bases from V and 4 from J, leaving 9 bases between them. The chain has TRBV27 and TRBJ1-1; D is unresolved. This receptor was taken from a man in his forties in good health and CMV-seropositive. The sequenced material came from PBMCs. CDR3 DNA: TGTGCCAGCAGCCAGGTGGGCACTGAAGCTTTCTTT. Amino acid sequence: CASSQVGTEAFF.